Described below is a single T cell receptor (beta chain) sequence and its context. These data come from a study of T cell changes during pregnancy in multiple sclerosis. The CDR3 has 19 residues. With V trimmed by 2 bases and J by 4 bases, 15 bases remained unmatched. CDR1 is ENHRY, CDR2 SYGVKD, per germline. Some clones are missing from TCRdb's copy, which holds only in-frame ones; the method was immunoSEQ multiplex PCR. The table lists fewer than 85,000 clones, 90% to 95% of them singletons. This clonotype originated in a female donor in good health, enrolled as a control in a pregnancy study. Specimen: peripheral blood, collected in the first trimester of pregnancy. This chain connects TRBV10-3 to TRBJ2-1; 9 positions agree with TRBD1. The CDR3 bases are TGTGCCATCAGTGAGCCGACAGGGACAGGGTATCTAAAATACAATGAGCAGTTCTTC. Translating gives CAISEPTGTGYLKYNEQFF.